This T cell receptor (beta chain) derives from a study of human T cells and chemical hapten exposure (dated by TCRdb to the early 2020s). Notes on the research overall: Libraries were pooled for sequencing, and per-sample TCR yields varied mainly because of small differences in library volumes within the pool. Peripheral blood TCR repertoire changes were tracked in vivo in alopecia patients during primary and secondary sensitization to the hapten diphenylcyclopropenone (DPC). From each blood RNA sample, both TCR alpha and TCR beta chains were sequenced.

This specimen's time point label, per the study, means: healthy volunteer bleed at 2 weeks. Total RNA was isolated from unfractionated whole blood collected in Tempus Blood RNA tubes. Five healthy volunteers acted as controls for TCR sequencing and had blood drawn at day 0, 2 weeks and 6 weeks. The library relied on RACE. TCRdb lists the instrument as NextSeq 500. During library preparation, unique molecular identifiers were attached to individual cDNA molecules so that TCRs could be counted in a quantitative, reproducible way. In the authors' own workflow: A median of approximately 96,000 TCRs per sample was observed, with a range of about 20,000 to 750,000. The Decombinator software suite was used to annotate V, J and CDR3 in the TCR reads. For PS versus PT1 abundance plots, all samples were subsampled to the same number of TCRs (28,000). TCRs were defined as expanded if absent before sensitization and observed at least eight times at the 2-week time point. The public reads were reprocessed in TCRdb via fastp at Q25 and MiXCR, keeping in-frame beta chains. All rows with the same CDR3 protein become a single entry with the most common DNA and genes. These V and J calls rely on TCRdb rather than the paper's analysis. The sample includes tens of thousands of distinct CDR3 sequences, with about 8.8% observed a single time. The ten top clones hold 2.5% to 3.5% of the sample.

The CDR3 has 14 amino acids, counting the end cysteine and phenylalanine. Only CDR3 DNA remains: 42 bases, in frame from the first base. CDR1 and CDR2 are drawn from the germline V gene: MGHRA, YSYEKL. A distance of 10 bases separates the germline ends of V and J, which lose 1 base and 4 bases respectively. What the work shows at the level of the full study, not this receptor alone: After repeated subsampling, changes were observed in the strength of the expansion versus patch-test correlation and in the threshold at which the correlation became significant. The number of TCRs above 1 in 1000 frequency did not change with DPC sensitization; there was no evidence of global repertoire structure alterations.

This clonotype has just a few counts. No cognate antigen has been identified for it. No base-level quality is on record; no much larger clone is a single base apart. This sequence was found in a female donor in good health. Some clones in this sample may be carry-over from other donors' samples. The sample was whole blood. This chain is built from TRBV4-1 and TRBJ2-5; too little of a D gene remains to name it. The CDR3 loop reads CASSQVGSSETQYF. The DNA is TGCGCCAGCAGCCAAGTGGGCAGCTCAGAGACCCAGTACTTC.